The 25 T cell receptor beta chains presented below share a single source sample, sequenced in a study of T-cell reconstitution after alpha-beta-depleted transplantation in children. Using unique molecular identifiers, the investigators prepared the TCRbeta library. One entry per CDR3 protein results from TCRdb running MiXCR on the PCR reads. The table has approximately 520,000 distinct CDR3 sequences, about 33% seen once; the top ten hold under 3%. Sequenced material: PBMCs from the stem cell graft donor, taken from the stem cell graft. The receptor source for this set is a human donor who donated a stem cell graft to a child with aplastic anemia.

The chain combines TRBV6-2 or TRBV6-3 with TRBJ2-7, with 7 bases that match TRBD1. Germline V CDR1 and CDR2: MNHEY, SVGEGT. The CDR3 runs 14 residues. With 5 bases clipped from V and 5 bases from J, the junction kept 9 bases outside the gene matches. The CDR3 DNA reads TGTGCCAGCAGTGGGACAGCTGGAGTCAACGAGCAGTACGTC. The encoded protein is CASSGTAGVNEQYV.

This clonotype was seen a few times. This rearrangement joins TRBV6-5 to TRBJ1-1, with unresolved D. The CDR3 spans 14 residues. V dropped 0 bases and J dropped 1 base, with 6 bases sitting between them. Looked up from germline, CDR1 is MNHEY and CDR2 is SVGAGI. In DNA form, the CDR3 reads TGTGCCAGCAGTTACTCGATGGGGAACACTGAAGCTTTCTTT. This encodes CASSYSMGNTEAFF.

This clonotype was seen only a few times. The chain links TRBV6-1 to TRBJ2-7, with a weak D call TRBD1 (6 bases). V lost 10 bases, J lost 2 bases, and 21 bases lay in between. Germline assignment: CDR1 MNHNS and CDR2 SASEGT. CDR3 length: 15 amino acids. The CDR3 DNA reads as TGTGCCATCAAAACAGGGTCCGGTCTCACCTACGAGCAGTACTTC. It is translated as CAIKTGSGLTYEQYF.

The chain carries TRBV10-2 and TRBJ1-5, with D possibly TRBD1 on 5 matching bases. The CDR3 extends over 17 amino acids. V was pared by 8 bases and J by 2 bases, with 22 bases between. The germline gives CDR1 WSHSY, CDR2 SAAADI. The CDR3 spells CASGNRDPGIGNQPQHF. CDR3 DNA: TGCGCCAGCGGCAACCGGGACCCAGGAATTGGCAATCAGCCCCAGCATTTT.

This clonotype was counted a few times. The chain is built from TRBV12-1 and TRBJ2-3; no DNA check was done on the table's D call, TRBD1. TRBV12-1 is reported as a pseudogene. The CDR3 loop spans 15 amino acids. In DNA, the CDR3 is TGTGCCAGCAGCTTTAAGAGCCCGAGGGGTGATACGCAGTATTTT. Translated: CASSFKSPRGDTQYF.

The V call is TRBV12-3 or TRBV12-4, the J call TRBJ1-4, with a weak D call TRBD1 (5 bases). V lost 2 bases and J lost 8, with 12 bases in between. The length of the CDR3 is 14 residues. The DNA of the CDR3 is TGTGCCAGCAGTTTACACGGGGCGGCCGAAAAACTGTTTTTT. Amino acid sequence: CASSLHGAAEKLFF.

This clonotype has more than one count but fewer than ten. The chain recombines TRBV5-1 with TRBJ1-3, with a weak D call TRBD1 (5 bases). Germline CDR1 reads SGHRS; CDR2 reads YFSETQ. The CDR3 runs to 15 residues. V gave up 3 bases and J gave up 4 bases, with 14 bases separating them. The CDR3 nucleotides read TGCGCCAGCAGCTCAGGACAAGCGCTGGGAAACACCATATATTTT. This sequence encodes CASSSGQALGNTIYF.

This clonotype came up a few times. The V and J genes are TRBV10-3 and TRBJ1-1; TRBD1 is a possible D gene (5 bases). CDR3 length equals 14 residues. The germline CDR1 and CDR2 sequences are ENHRY and SYGVKD. Trimming removed 6 bases at V and 1 base at J, with 12 bases between. In DNA, the CDR3 is TGTGCCATCAGCCAAAGACAGACGAACACTGAAGCTTTCTTT. Encoded protein: CAISQRQTNTEAFF.

The J gene is TRBJ1-3, the V gene TRBV7-2; 9 bases map to TRBD1. Germline CDR1 is SGHTA and CDR2 is FQGNSA. V was clipped by 4 bases and J by 4 bases; unmatched bases: 11. CDR3 size: 17 residues. CDR3 region: CASSSLTGGISGNTIYF. The CDR3 nucleotides read TGTGCCAGCAGCTCCCTGACAGGGGGTATTTCAGGAAACACCATATATTTT. The full variable domain, in which reference TRBV7-2 and TRBJ1-3 provide the parts outside the CDR3, is GAGVSQSPSNKVTEKGKDVELRCDPISGHTALYWYRQSLGQGLEFLIYFQGNSAPDKSGLPSDRFSAERTGGSVSTLTIQRTQQEDSAVYLCASSSLTGGISGNTIYFGEGSWLTVV.

The V call is TRBV29-1, the J call TRBJ1-2, with D unclear. This CDR3 spans 13 amino acids. Germline CDR1 is SQVTM and CDR2 is ANQGSEA. The ends were cut back, 4 bases at V and 4 bases at J, with 13 bases in the middle. CDR3 DNA: TGCAGCGTTGCCCATTCGTACGGCTATGGCTACACCTTC. It specifies CSVAHSYGYGYTF.

This clonotype was seen a handful of times. The chain has TRBV7-3 and TRBJ2-1, with TRBD2 identical over 8 bases. Unmatched junction bases numbered 8, after V lost 4 bases and J lost 6 bases. The length of the CDR3 is 15 residues. Germline V gene data show CDR1 as SGHTA and CDR2 as FQGTGA. The CDR3 is CASSSDGLAGNEQFF. Written as DNA, the CDR3 is TGTGCCAGCAGCTCCGATGGACTAGCTGGCAATGAGCAGTTCTTC.

This chain connects TRBV19 to TRBJ2-2; 8 bases agree with TRBD1. The germline CDR1 and CDR2 sequences are LNHDA and SQIVND (reference sequence). The J segment lost 1 base and the V segment lost 10 bases, leaving 8 bases of the junction unmatched. CDR3 length equals 15 residues. The CDR3 DNA is TGTGCCACCTGGACAGGGTTCGGGAACACCGGGGAGCTGTTTTTT. It translates to CATWTGFGNTGELFF.

J is TRBJ2-3 and V is TRBV9; D may be TRBD1 (6 bases). Germline CDR1 SGDLS, CDR2 YYNGEE. The ends were cut back, 0 bases at V and 6 bases at J, with 11 bases in the middle. The length of the CDR3 is 14 residues. The CDR3: CASSVDRVFDTQYF. Here the CDR3 DNA reads TGTGCCAGCAGCGTAGACAGGGTTTTTGATACGCAGTATTTT. The entire variable domain, with the rest obtained from reference TRBV9 and TRBJ2-3, is as follows: DSGVTQTPKHLITATGQRVTLRCSPRSGDLSVYWYQQSLDQGLQFLIQYYNGEERAKGNILERFSAQQFPDLHSELNLSSLELGDSALYFCASSVDRVFDTQYFGPGTRLTVL.

This clonotype was detected only a few times. The V call is TRBV9, the J call TRBJ2-1, with D possibly TRBD2 on 7 matching bases. V lost 0 bases, J lost 9 bases, and 13 bases lay in between. Germline V CDR1 and CDR2: SGDLS, YYNGEE. CDR3 length: 14 residues. The chain's CDR3 is CASSVGGGPSEQFF. CDR3 nucleotide sequence: TGTGCCAGCAGCGTAGGGGGGGGGCCTAGTGAGCAGTTCTTC.

The genes are TRBV25-1 and TRBJ1-2; the D gene is possibly TRBD1 (5 bases). From germline, CDR1 is MGHDK and CDR2 SYGVNS. V shed 1 base and J shed 4 bases, with 10 bases lying between them. The CDR3 runs to 14 residues. CDR3 sequence (DNA): TGTGCCAGCAGTGAATTGGAGGGGTCCTATGGCTACACCTTC. It yields the protein CASSELEGSYGYTF.

This clonotype was seen a few times. CDR3 residues: CSARAGTSGSDEQFF. CDR3 nucleotides: TGCAGTGCTAGAGCCGGGACTAGCGGGAGCGATGAGCAGTTCTTC. This sequence joins TRBV20-1 and TRBJ2-1; 14 nucleotides align to TRBD2. Trimming cost V 1 base and J 8 bases; bases outside gene matches: 4. The CDR3 covers 15 residues. CDR1 and CDR2 (germline): DFQATT, SNEGSKA (reference sequence).

J is TRBJ2-2 and V is TRBV27; D is ambiguous. The germline gives CDR1 MNHEY, CDR2 SMNVEV (reference sequence). The V and J ends lost 8 bases and 8 bases respectively, with 15 bases between them. This CDR3 contains 13 residues. CDR3 sequence (DNA): TGTGCCAGCTCCCGCGAGTCCCCGGGGGAGCTGTTTTTT. This sequence encodes CASSRESPGELFF.

This clonotype was observed a few times. The rearrangement uses TRBV6-5 and TRBJ2-1, with a tentative D call TRBD2 (6 bases). The CDR3 spans 15 residues. V lost 4 bases to trimming and J lost 6 bases, with 16 bases between them. Looked up from germline, CDR1 is MNHEY and CDR2 is SVGAGI. The CDR3 bases are TGTGCCAGCAGTTCAATCTCGGAGGGGATCAATGAGCAGTTCTTC. As protein: CASSSISEGINEQFF.

This clonotype was counted ten times or more. The chain joins TRBV20-1 to TRBJ1-3, with 8 positions matching TRBD1. Germline-derived CDR1 and CDR2 are DFQATT and SNEGSKA (reference sequence). This CDR3 has 15 residues. Losses at the gene ends were 1 base for V and 4 bases for J; bases not matched to a gene: 6. Here the CDR3 reads CSARAYGDRGNTIYF. CDR3 nucleotides: TGCAGTGCTAGAGCGTATGGGGACAGGGGAAACACCATATATTTT.

In its sample, this clonotype was seen a few times. The V call is TRBV25-1, the J call TRBJ2-4; a weak D match, TRBD2 (5 bases). The V gene's germline CDR1 is MGHDK and CDR2 SYGVNS. The CDR3 sequence is 16 residues long. V was clipped by 2 bases and J by 1 base, with 12 bases between them. CDR3 residues: CASSEGGAVAKNIQYF. CDR3 nucleotide sequence: TGTGCCAGCAGTGAAGGAGGCGCTGTGGCCAAAAACATTCAGTACTTC.

The gene calls are TRBV12-3 or TRBV12-4 and TRBJ1-1; D is ambiguous. Trimming took 3 bases from V and 1 from J, leaving 9 bases between them. The CDR3 extends over 14 amino acids. The CDR3 sequence: CASSLRQTNTEAFF. CDR3 in DNA: TGTGCCAGCAGTTTGAGGCAGACGAACACTGAAGCTTTCTTT.

The count of this clonotype is one. This sequence joins TRBV10-3 and TRBJ2-1; TRBD2 matches 16 bases. This CDR3 spans 16 amino acids. Germline CDR1 is ENHRY and CDR2 is SYGVKD. V was pared by 8 bases and J by 9 bases, with 10 bases of the junction left unmatched. The DNA for the CDR3 is TGTGCCATCTCGGGACTAGCGGGAGGGCCGAGCGGTGAGCAGTTCTTC. This gives the protein CAISGLAGGPSGEQFF.

V is TRBV20-1 and J is TRBJ2-1; TRBD2 is a possible D gene (6 bases). This CDR3 has 14 amino acids. V lost 4 bases, J lost 7 bases, and 17 bases lay in between. Germline values: CDR1 DFQATT, CDR2 SNEGSKA (reference sequence). This chain's CDR3 is CSAKDIAGLNEQFF. The CDR3 DNA sequence: TGCAGTGCTAAAGATATCGCGGGGTTGAATGAGCAGTTCTTC.

The chain uses TRBV15 and TRBJ2-7; possibly TRBD2 for D (5 bases). The germline gives CDR1 LNHNV, CDR2 YYDKDF (reference sequence). The CDR3 has 14 residues. The V gene lost 1 base and the J gene lost 2 bases, with 9 bases spanning the gap. CDR3 region: CATSRAGIPYEQYF. In nucleotides, the CDR3 is TGTGCCACCAGCAGAGCGGGGATTCCCTACGAGCAGTACTTC.

The chain employs TRBV15 and TRBJ2-5; no clear D. The V gene lost 4 bases and the J gene lost 5 bases, with 8 bases spanning the gap. The CDR3 loop spans 12 amino acids. Germline assignment: CDR1 LNHNV and CDR2 YYDKDF (reference sequence). The CDR3 sequence is CATSIPPETQYF. CDR3 DNA: TGTGCCACCAGCATCCCCCCCGAGACCCAGTACTTC.